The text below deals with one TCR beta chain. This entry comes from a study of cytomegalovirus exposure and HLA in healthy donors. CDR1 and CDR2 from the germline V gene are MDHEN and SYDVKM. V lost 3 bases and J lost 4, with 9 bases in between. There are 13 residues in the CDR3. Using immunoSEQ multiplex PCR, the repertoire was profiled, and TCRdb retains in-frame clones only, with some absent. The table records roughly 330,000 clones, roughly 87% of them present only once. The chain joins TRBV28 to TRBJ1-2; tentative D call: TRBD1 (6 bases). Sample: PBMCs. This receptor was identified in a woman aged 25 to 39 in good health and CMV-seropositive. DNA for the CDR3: TGTGCCAGCAGTTTTCAGGGGAGCTATGGCTACACCTTC. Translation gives CASSFQGSYGYTF.